These 5 T cell receptor beta chains share one sample of origin, sequenced in a study of CD8+ T cells in alopecia areata. Reverse transcription of extracted RNA yielded cDNA, which provided the sequencing template. The repertoire was sequenced with immunoSEQ multiplex PCR; TCRdb's copy has only in-frame clones and lacks some. This sample has roughly 100,000 clones, with 85% to 90% found just once. The treatment here: oral pan-JAK inhibitor, 5-10 mg twice daily. Sequencing used CD8+ T cells sorted from blood, obtained between weeks 30 and 35, from a patient treated with tofacitinib. The receptors were gathered from a human donor with alopecia areata.

The chain couples TRBV27 to TRBJ2-3, with D hard to call. The germline CDR1 and CDR2 sequences are MNHEY and SMNVEV (reference sequence). The length of the CDR3 is 16 residues. V lost 6 bases to trimming and J lost 1 base, with 17 bases between them. Written as DNA, the CDR3 is TGTGCCAGCAGCACTTTACAGCCGGAAGGCACAGATACGCAGTATTTT. Its translation: CASSTLQPEGTDTQYF.

The V and J genes are TRBV6-6 and TRBJ2-7; D not certain. Trimming took off 9 bases at V and 2 bases at J, with 11 bases between the two ends. This CDR3 is 12 amino acids long. Germline CDR1 reads MNHNY; CDR2 reads SVGAGI (reference sequence). CDR3 coding DNA: TGTGCCAGACGGACCACTACCTACGAGCAGTACTTC. This sequence encodes CARRTTTYEQYF.

CDR3 loop: CASSFASYNSPLHF. The CDR3 DNA reads as TGTGCCAGCAGTTTTGCCAGCTATAATTCACCCCTCCACTTT. This chain joins TRBV27 and TRBJ1-6; D is unresolved. CDR3 size: 14 residues. Trimming removed 3 bases from V and 3 bases from J, with 6 bases in between. CDR1 is MNHEY, CDR2 SMNVEV, per germline (reference sequence).

The rearrangement uses TRBV5-8 and TRBJ2-2; perhaps TRBD2 as D (6 bases). Per germline, CDR1 SGHTS and CDR2 YDEGEE. The V and J ends lost 7 bases and 6 bases respectively, with 10 bases between them. The CDR3 has 12 residues. CDR3 in amino acids: CASGGFAGELFF. The CDR3 DNA is TGTGCCAGCGGGGGGTTTGCCGGGGAGCTGTTTTTT.

In DNA, the CDR3 is TGCGCCAGCAGCTTGGCCGCGGGGGAGGGCCTAGAGCAGTTCTTC. This translates into CASSLAAGEGLEQFF. The chain links TRBV5-1 to TRBJ2-1; 7 bases match TRBD2. There are 15 residues in the CDR3. CDR1 is SGHRS, CDR2 YFSETQ, per germline. J was trimmed by 10 bases and V by 0 bases; bases with no gene match: 10.